In this sample, the clone carrying this T cell receptor beta chain turned up a few times. The sample belongs to a study of blood T cell repertoires in COVID-19. Only in-frame clones appear in the TCRdb table, and some are missing; sequencing was by immunoSEQ multiplex PCR. This table has around 190,000 clones, 75% to 85% appearing once. This receptor was obtained from a human donor in a cohort sampled during active COVID-19. The source material was peripheral blood.

CDR3 coding DNA: TGTGCCAGCAGCTCCCCGGGACAGGGGGACGATACGCAGTATTTT. This gives the protein CASSSPGQGDDTQYF. J is TRBJ2-3 and V is TRBV6-6; TRBD1 matches 11 bases. The V gene end was trimmed by 6 bases and the J gene end by 6 bases; junction bases not matched to a gene: 8. CDR3 length: 15 residues. Germline lookup yields CDR1 MNHNY and CDR2 SVGAGI (reference sequence).